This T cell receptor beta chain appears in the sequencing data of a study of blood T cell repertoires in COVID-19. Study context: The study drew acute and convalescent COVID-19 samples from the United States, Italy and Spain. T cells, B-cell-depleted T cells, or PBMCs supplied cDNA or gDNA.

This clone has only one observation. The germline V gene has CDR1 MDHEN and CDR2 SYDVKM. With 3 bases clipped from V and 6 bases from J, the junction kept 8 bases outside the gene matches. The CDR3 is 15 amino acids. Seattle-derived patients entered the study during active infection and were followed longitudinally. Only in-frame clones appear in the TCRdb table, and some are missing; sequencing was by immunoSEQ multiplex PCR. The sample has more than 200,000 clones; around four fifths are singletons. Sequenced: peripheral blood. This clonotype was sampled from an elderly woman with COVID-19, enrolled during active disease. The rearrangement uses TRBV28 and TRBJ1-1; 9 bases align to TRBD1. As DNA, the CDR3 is TGTGCCAGCAGTTTTTCCGGGACAGGGCGGTCTGAAGCTTTCTTT. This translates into CASSFSGTGRSEAFF.